Reported below is one T cell receptor (beta chain). Participant ages covered 18 to 89 years across around 25 US areas. Trimming stripped 2 bases from V and 2 bases from J, with 16 bases between. The CDR3 has 16 residues. The germline gives CDR1 KGHSH, CDR2 LQKENI. This sample was included in a study of blood T cell repertoires in COVID-19. Clones were sequenced by immunoSEQ multiplex PCR, and TCRdb holds only the in-frame ones, with some missing. The sample lists over 150,000 clones; about 81% were seen once. The TCR originated in a man in his fifties or sixties who had recovered from COVID-19. The V and J genes are TRBV18 and TRBJ2-7; perhaps TRBD2 as D (7 bases). Sequencing was carried out using PBMCs or T cells enriched from blood (not recorded which). The CDR3 DNA is TGTGCCAGCTCACCAGGGAGGGCAGGGGAAGCCTACGAGCAGTACTTC. Its translation is CASSPGRAGEAYEQYF.